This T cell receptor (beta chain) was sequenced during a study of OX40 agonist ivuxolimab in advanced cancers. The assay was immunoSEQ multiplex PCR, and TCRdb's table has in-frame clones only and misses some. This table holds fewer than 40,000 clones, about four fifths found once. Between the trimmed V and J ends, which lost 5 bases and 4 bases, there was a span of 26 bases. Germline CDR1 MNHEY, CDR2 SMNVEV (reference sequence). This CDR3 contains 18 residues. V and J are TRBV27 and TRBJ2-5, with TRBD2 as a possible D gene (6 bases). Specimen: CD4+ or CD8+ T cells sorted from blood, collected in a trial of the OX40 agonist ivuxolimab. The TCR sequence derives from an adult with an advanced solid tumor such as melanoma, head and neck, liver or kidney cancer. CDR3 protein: CASSDTAPGLALAETQYF. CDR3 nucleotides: TGTGCCAGCAGTGACACTGCTCCGGGACTCGCTTTGGCAGAGACCCAGTACTTC.